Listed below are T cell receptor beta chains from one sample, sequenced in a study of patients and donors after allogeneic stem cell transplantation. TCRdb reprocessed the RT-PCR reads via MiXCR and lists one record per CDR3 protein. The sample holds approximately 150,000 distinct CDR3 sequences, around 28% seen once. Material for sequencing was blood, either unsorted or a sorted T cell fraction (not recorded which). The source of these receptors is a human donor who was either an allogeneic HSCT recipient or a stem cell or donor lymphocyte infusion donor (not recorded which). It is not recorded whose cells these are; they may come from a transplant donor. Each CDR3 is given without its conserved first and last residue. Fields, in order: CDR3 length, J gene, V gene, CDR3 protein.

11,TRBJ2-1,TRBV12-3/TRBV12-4,ASTLTTYNEQF
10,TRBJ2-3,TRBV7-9,ASRLSTDTQY
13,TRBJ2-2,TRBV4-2,ASSQGQQGSGELF
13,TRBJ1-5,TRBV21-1,ASSKQGHSNQPQH
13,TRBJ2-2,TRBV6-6,ASPKREGDTGELF
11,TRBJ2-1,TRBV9,ASSPRWGGWQF
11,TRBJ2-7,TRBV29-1,SAKEGLIDEQY
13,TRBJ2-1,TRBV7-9,ASSLAVTIYNEQF
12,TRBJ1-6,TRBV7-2,ASSATGVGSPLH
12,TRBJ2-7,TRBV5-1,ASSLWRDAYEQY
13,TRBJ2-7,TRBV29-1,SVGTSGRISYEQY
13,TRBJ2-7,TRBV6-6,ASSSTGYPQVKQY
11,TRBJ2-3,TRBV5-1,ASSVRGADTQY
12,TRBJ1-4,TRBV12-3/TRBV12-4,ASSLRQSNEKLF
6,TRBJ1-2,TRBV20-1,SASWGT
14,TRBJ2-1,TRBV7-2,ASSLGTGDPYNEQF
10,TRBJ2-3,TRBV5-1,ASSMKGDTQY
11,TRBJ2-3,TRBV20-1,STGELRTDTQY
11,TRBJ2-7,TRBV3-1,ASSQMRGNEQY
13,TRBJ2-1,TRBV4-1,ASSQAGASYNEQF
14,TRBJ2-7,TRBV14,ASSPALAGGVYEQY
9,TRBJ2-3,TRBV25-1,ASSALHTQY
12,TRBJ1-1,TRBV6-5,ASSYSKMNTEAF
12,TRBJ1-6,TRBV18,ASSPPGEIGTLH
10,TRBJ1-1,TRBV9,ASSVEWGGFI
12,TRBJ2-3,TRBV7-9,ASSSGLAPDTQY
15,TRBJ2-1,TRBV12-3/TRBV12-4,ASSLLVASGSGNEQF
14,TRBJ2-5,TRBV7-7,ASSSNILGSGETQY
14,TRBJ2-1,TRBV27,ASRGAGLGPRNEQF
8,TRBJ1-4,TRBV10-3,AIGHEKLF
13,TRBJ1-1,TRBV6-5,ASRINRGQYTEAF
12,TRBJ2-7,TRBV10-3,AISALQGTYEQY
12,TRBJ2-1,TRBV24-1,ATSDDRGGNEQF
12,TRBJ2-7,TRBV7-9,ASSLAERGFEQY
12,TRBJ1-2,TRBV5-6,ASSSGRGDYGYT
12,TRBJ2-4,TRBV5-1,ASSVRDLLNIQY
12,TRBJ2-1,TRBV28,ASSPGHKGNEQF
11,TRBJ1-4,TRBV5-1,ASSLGTNEKLF
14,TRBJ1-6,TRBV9,ASSPLPNSDSSPLH
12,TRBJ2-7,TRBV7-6,ASSLDSSSYEQY
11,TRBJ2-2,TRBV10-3,AIRTTNTGELF
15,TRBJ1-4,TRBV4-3,ASSQGPGLRANEKLF
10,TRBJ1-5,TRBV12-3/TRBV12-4,ASRTLVGPQH
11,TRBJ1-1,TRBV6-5,ASSSPGHLEAF
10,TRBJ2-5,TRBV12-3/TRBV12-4,ASRILGETQY
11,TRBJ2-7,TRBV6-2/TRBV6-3,ASSGTSGTEQY
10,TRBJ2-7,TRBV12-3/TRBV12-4,ASSLTPYEQY
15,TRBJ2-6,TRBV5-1,ASSRDSSNSGANVLT
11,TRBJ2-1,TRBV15,ATRGAERNEQF